Ten or more counts support the clone carrying this T cell receptor beta chain. TCR beta CDR3 regions were amplified from RNA. The TCR CDR3 first-round RT-PCR relied on the HTBI primer set. TCRdb independently ran MiXCR on the multiplex PCR reads; one entry per CDR3 protein. The sample has hundreds of thousands of distinct CDR3 sequences, 11% to 15% seen once. The source of the sample is a study of T cells in Graves' hyperthyroidism and ophthalmopathy. The CDR3 contains 14 residues. In germline, CDR1 is SGHNT, CDR2 YYREEE (reference sequence). V dropped 9 bases and J dropped 10 bases, with 23 bases sitting between them.

This receptor was identified in a woman younger than 30 with Graves' hyperthyroidism. Sequencing was carried out using blood. This chain connects TRBV5-4 to TRBJ2-1; D might be TRBD1 or TRBD2, each matching 6 bases. This CDR3 is CANSIKGGAEEQFF. DNA for the CDR3: TGTGCCAACAGTATCAAGGGGGGCGCGGAAGAGCAGTTCTTC.